What follows is one T cell receptor beta chain and its context. No antigen is known for it. This sample was taken from a study of blood T cells in healthy people across ages. The study's findings and limits: Observed TCR beta diversity per million T cells went down as age went up. This fall followed a roughly linear course with age. The unknown donor CMV status may have confounded expanded clonotype changes.

V shed 4 bases and J shed 3 bases, with 18 bases lying between them. This CDR3 comprises 16 residues. CDR1 is LGHDT and CDR2 is YNNKEL in the germline V gene (reference sequence). A second PCR, run for roughly 6 to 11 cycles, used a sample-barcoded 5' primer plus a J-beta primer mix. TCRdb redid the calling of the 5' RACE reads with MiXCR, one entry per CDR3 protein. The sample records some 850,000 distinct CDR3 sequences, roughly 25% being singletons. These data were also filed under a second study, of T cells of mothers and their children.

Sequenced: blood. The chain combines TRBV3-1 with TRBJ1-1; possibly TRBD1 for D (5 bases). The receptor comes from a boy aged 5-17 years in good health. CDR3 in amino acids: CASSLWAGGLYTEAFF. In DNA, the CDR3 is TGTGCCAGCAGCCTCTGGGCGGGGGGTTTGTACACTGAAGCTTTCTTT. The full variable domain, in which reference TRBV3-1 and TRBJ1-1 provide the parts outside the CDR3, is DTAVSQTPKYLVTQMGNDKSIKCEQNLGHDTMYWYKQDSKKFLKIMFSYNNKELIINETVPNRFSPKSPDKAHLNLHINSLELGDSAVYFCASSLWAGGLYTEAFFGQGTRLTVV.